This T cell receptor beta chain was found in a study of neoadjuvant nivolumab and ipilimumab in lung cancer. Germline assignment: CDR1 SEHNR and CDR2 FQNEAQ (reference sequence). The V end lost 10 bases, the J end lost 6 bases, and 18 bases lay between the germline ends. The CDR3 covers 13 residues. Assay used: immunoSEQ multiplex PCR; TCRdb lists only in-frame clones, some missing. The profile shows about 15,000 clones, roughly 75% of them singletons. This clone was observed once. The chain employs TRBV7-9 and TRBJ1-2; no definite D call. Source: peripheral blood, taken after neoadjuvant nivolumab, alone or with ipilimumab, at or shortly before surgery. The receptor was derived from an adult with non-small cell lung cancer. CDR3 in amino acids: CATLGRWLDGYTF. CDR3 nucleotide sequence: TGTGCCACCCTAGGGCGGTGGCTTGATGGCTACACCTTC.